This T cell receptor beta chain was documented in a study of T cell repertoires in cytomegalovirus infection. On the study more broadly: CMV epitopes in the study were HLA-C-restricted (recently identified) and HLA-B-restricted (well studied). An indication of both CMV infection and matching HLA type came from public TCR beta signatures. General study results and limits: The cumulative frequency of public TCR beta families distinguished individuals who carried CMV together with the relevant HLA. In two of eight donors, the top clonotype was HLA-C-restricted CMV-specific.

The CDR3 runs 17 residues. The V end lost 6 bases, the J end lost 1 base, and 21 bases lay between the germline ends. Per the germline V gene, CDR1 is SGHAT and CDR2 is FQNNGV. For this clonotype: Its antigen is not known.

TCRdb re-derived calls from the reads in MiXCR, one entry per CDR3 protein. This table holds about half a million distinct CDR3 sequences, roughly 34% found once. The source of this sequence is a human donor in good health (CMV status not recorded). Some clones in this sample may be carry-over from other donors' samples. The gene calls are TRBV11-2 and TRBJ1-1; D remains ambiguous. The sequencing used cultured PBMCs, collected from culture after CMV antigen stimulation. The DNA for the CDR3 is TGTGCCAGCAGAACGATCGGGAGGGTGAGGCAGAACACTGAAGCTTTCTTT. Protein product: CASRTIGRVRQNTEAFF.